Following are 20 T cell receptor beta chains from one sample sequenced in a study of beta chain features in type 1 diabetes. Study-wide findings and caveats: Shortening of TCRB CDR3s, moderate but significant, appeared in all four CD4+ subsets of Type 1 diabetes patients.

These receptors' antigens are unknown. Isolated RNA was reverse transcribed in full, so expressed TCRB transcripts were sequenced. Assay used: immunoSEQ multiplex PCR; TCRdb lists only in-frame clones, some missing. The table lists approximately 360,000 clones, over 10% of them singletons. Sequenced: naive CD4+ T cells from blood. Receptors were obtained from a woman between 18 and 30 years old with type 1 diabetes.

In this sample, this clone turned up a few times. The CDR3 DNA sequence: TGTGCCATCAGTGTGGGACTAGCGGGAGGCGAAGAGACCCAGTACTTC. It encodes CAISVGLAGGEETQYF. The chain has TRBV10-3 and TRBJ2-5, with 15 bases that match TRBD2. The junction had 3 bases not matched to a gene; V was cut back by 4 bases and J by 3 bases. Germline assignment: CDR1 ENHRY and CDR2 SYGVKD. This CDR3 comprises 16 residues.

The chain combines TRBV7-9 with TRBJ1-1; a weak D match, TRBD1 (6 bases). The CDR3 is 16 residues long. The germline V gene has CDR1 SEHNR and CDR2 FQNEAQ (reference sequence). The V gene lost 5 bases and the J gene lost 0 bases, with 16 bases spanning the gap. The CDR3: CASSPGQLYLNTEAFF. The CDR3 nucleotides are TGTGCCAGCAGCCCGGGACAATTATACTTGAACACTGAAGCTTTCTTT.

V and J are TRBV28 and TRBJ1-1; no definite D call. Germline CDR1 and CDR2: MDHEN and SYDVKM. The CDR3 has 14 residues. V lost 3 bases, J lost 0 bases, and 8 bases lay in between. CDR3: CASSFPGLNTEAFF. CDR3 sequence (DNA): TGTGCCAGCAGTTTCCCGGGTTTGAACACTGAAGCTTTCTTT.

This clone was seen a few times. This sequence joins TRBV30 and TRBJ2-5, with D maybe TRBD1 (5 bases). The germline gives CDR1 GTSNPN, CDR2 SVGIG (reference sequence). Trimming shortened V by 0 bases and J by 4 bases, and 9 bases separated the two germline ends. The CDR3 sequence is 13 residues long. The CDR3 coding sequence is TGTGCCTGGAGTGTACAAGGGGTAGAGACCCAGTACTTC. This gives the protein CAWSVQGVETQYF.

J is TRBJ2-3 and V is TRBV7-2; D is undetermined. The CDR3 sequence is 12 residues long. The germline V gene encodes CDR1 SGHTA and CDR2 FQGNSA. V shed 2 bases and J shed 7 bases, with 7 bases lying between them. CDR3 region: CASSLQSYTQYF. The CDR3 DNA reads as TGTGCCAGCAGCTTACAAAGCTATACGCAGTATTTT.

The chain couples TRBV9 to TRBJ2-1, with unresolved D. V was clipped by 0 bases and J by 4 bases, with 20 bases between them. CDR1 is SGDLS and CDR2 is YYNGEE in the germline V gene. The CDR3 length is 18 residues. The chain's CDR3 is CASSVAFSSIAVYNEQFF. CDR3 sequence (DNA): TGTGCCAGCAGCGTAGCTTTTTCCTCTATAGCAGTATACAATGAGCAGTTCTTC.

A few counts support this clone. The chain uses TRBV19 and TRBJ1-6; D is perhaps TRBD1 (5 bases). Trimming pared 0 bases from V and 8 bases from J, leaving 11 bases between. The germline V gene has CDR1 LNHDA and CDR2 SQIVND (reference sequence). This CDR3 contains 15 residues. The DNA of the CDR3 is TGTGCCAGTAGTATAGATCTGCGGGGGGATTCACCCCTCCACTTT. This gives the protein CASSIDLRGDSPLHF.

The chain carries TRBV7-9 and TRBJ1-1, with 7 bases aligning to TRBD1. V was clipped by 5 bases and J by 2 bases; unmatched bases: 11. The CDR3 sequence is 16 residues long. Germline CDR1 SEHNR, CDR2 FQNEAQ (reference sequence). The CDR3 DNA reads TGTGCCAGCAGCACAAGACAGGGACCGGTTAACACTGAAGCTTTCTTT. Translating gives CASSTRQGPVNTEAFF. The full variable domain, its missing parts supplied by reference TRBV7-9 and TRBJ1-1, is DTGVSQNPRHKITKRGQNVTFRCDPISEHNRLYWYRQTLGQGPEFLTYFQNEAQLEKSRLLSDRFSAERPKGSFSTLEIQRTEQGDSAMYLCASSTRQGPVNTEAFFGQGTRLTVV.

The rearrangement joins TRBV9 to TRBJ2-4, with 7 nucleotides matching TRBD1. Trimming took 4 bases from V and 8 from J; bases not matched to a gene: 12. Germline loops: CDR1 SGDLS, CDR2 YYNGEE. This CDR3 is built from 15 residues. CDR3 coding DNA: TGTGCCAGCAGCCGGACAGGTCTGAGCCTTGACATTCAGTACTTC. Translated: CASSRTGLSLDIQYF.

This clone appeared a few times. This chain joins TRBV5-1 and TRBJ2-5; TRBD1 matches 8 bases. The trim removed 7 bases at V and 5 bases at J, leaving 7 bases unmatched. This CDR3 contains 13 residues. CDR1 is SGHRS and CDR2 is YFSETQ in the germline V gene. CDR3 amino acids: CASGPDRGETQYF. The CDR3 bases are TGCGCCAGCGGACCTGACAGGGGCGAGACCCAGTACTTC.

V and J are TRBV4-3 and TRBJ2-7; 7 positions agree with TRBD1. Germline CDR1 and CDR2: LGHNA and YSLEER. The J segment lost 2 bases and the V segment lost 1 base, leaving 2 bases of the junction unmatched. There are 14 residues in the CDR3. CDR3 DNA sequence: TGCGCCAGCAGCCAAGTTCAGGGGGCCTACGAGCAGTACTTC. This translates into CASSQVQGAYEQYF.

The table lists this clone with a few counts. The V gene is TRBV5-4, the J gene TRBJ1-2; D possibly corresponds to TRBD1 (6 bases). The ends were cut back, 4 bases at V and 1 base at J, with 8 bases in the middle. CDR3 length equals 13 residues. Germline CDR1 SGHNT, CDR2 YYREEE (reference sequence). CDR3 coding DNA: TGTGCCAGCAGCCACAGGGATAACTATGGCTACACCTTC. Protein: CASSHRDNYGYTF.

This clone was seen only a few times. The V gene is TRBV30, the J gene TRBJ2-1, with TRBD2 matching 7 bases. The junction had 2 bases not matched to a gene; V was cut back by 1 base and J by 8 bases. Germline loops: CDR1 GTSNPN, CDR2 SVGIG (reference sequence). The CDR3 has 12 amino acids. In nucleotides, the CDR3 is TGTGCCTGGAGTGCTGGGGGGGATGAGCAGTTCTTC. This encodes CAWSAGGDEQFF.

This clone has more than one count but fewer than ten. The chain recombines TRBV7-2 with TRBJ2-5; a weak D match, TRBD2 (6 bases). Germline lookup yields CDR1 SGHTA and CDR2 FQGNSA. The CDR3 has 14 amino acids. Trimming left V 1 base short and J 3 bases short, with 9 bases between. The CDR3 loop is CASSLVSGEETQYF. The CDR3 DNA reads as TGTGCCAGCAGCTTAGTCTCGGGAGAAGAGACCCAGTACTTC.

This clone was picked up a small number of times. The CDR3: CSVVAGTINSGANVLTF. The CDR3 bases are TGCAGCGTTGTAGCCGGGACTATCAACTCTGGGGCCAACGTCCTGACTTTC. V usage is TRBV29-1 and J usage is TRBJ2-6; 7 bases are a match to TRBD2. CDR3 length equals 17 residues. The V segment lost 4 bases and the J segment 0 bases; nucleotides outside the gene matches: 9. The germline CDR1 and CDR2 sequences are SQVTM and ANQGSEA.

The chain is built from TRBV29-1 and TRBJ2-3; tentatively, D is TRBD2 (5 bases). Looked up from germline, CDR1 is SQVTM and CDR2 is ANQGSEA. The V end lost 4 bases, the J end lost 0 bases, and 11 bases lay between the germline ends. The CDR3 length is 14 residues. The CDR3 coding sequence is TGCAGCGTTGGGAAGGCTAGCAGCACAGATACGCAGTATTTT. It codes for CSVGKASSTDTQYF.

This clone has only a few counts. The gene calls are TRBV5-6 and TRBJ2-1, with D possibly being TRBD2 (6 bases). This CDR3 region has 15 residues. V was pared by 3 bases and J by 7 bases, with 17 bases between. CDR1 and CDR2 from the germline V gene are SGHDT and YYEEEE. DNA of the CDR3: TGTGCCAGCAGCTCGTTAATTGTCGGGACTAATGAGCAGTTCTTC. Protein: CASSSLIVGTNEQFF.

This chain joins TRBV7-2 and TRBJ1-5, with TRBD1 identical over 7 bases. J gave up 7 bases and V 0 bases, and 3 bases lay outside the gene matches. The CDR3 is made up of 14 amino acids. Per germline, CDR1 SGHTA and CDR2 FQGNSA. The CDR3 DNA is TGTGCCAGCAGCTTAGCAACAGGGGACCAGCCCCAGCATTTT. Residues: CASSLATGDQPQHF.

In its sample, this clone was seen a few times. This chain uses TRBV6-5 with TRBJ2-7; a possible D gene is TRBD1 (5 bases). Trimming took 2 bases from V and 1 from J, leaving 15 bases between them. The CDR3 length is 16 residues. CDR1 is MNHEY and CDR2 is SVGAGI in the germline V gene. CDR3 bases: TGTGCCAGCAGTTACGCAGGGCAGGGCGCGTCCTACGAGCAGTACTTC. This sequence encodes CASSYAGQGASYEQYF.

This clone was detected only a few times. The CDR3 DNA is TGTGCCAGAGACAGGGTACACGGGGAGCTGTTTTTT. The encoded protein is CARDRVHGELFF. The chain combines TRBV21-1 with TRBJ2-2; the D call of TRBD1 is as the table states it, not checked on the DNA. TRBV21-1 is marked as a pseudogene. The CDR3 covers 12 residues.